This is a list of T cell receptor beta chains from one sample in a study of read filtering for tumor transcriptome and immune sequencing. TCRdb re-derived calls from the reads in MiXCR, one entry per CDR3 protein. Of about 27,000 distinct CDR3 sequences in the sample, 13% to 15% were seen once. Material for sequencing was a population of CD138-negative cells sorted from bone marrow. These receptors were obtained from a donor aged 40 or older with multiple myeloma. Each CDR3 is given with its conserved first and last residue.

>12|TRBV5-1|TRBJ2-3
CASSLAGDTQYF
>14|TRBV6-2/TRBV6-3|TRBJ2-7
CASSEPGLGYEQYF
>15|TRBV2|TRBJ1-5
CASKVGALSNQPQHF
>14|TRBV29-1|TRBJ2-3
CSVEDEPGTDTQYF
>16|TRBV20-1|TRBJ2-2
CSARDLGGSNTGELFF
>16|TRBV6-2/TRBV6-3|TRBJ2-1
CASSYQSHRISNEQFF
>16|TRBV20-1|TRBJ1-5
CSAQGGRGAGNQPQHF
>14|TRBV18|TRBJ1-1
CASSPTGGGTEAFF
>19|TRBV2|TRBJ2-1
CASSEVKAGRLRKYNEQFF
>17|TRBV18|TRBJ1-1
CASSPPYWGQGRPEAFF